This is a list of T cell receptor beta chains from one sample in a study of blood T cell repertoires in COVID-19. The protocol was immunoSEQ multiplex PCR, while the TCRdb copy is restricted to in-frame clones and leaves out a portion. Here the sample spans about 260,000 clones, around 90% being singletons. Sequencing used peripheral blood. Source of these receptors: a human donor in a cohort sampled during active COVID-19. Both conserved end residues are part of each CDR3. D genes are given only for firm matches. Clone size is stated in some rows and not others, as once, few, many or a class when expanded.

J gene | clone size | D gene | V gene | CDR3 DNA | CDR3 protein
TRBJ2-7 | NA | NA | TRBV27 | TGTGCCAGCAGTTCGGGCAGGGCGACCCACGAGCAGTACTTC | CASSSGRATHEQYF
TRBJ1-5 | NA | NA | TRBV6-5 | TGTGCCAGCAGTCGGGTTTCCCATCAGCCCCAGCATTTT | CASSRVSHQPQHF
TRBJ1-1 | NA | NA | TRBV20-1 | TGCAGTGCACCGGTCCGTGAAAAAGCTTTCTTT | CSAPVREKAFF
TRBJ1-2 | few | NA | TRBV7-9 | TGTGCCAGCAGCTTGGTGGCGGACTATGGCTACACCTTC | CASSLVADYGYTF
TRBJ2-2 | NA | TRBD2 | TRBV6-2/TRBV6-3 | TGTGCCAGCAGCGGTGGACTAGCGTCGAACACCGGGGAGCTGTTTTTT | CASSGGLASNTGELFF
TRBJ1-1 | few | TRBD1 | TRBV4-2 | TGTGCCAGCAGCCAAGGGACAGGGGAGAACACTGAAGCTTTCTTT | CASSQGTGENTEAFF
TRBJ1-1 | NA | NA | TRBV9 | TGTGCCAGCAGCGTAGGCACGGGGGACACTGAAGCTTTCTTT | CASSVGTGDTEAFF
TRBJ1-5 | NA | NA | TRBV20-1 | TGCAGTGCTAGTAGGCCGCCAGGGCCCCAGCATTTT | CSASRPPGPQHF
TRBJ1-3 | NA | NA | TRBV27 | TGTGCCAGCAGTCCCAGGGGTTCTGGAAACACCATATATTTT | CASSPRGSGNTIYF
TRBJ2-7 | NA | NA | TRBV19 | TGTGCCAGTAGTATAGTCGGGGGATTAAGGGACGAGCAGTACTTC | CASSIVGGLRDEQYF
TRBJ1-1 | NA | NA | TRBV25-1 | TGTGCCAGCAGTGAACCCTCGGTGAACACTGAAGCTTTCTTT | CASSEPSVNTEAFF
TRBJ2-2 | once | TRBD1 | TRBV7-6 | TGTGCCAGCAGCTTAAGTGTGGGAACAGGGGCCGGGGAGCTGTTTTTT | CASSLSVGTGAGELFF
TRBJ2-7 | NA | NA | TRBV30 | TGTGCCTGGGAGGACAGAAGATATTACGAGCAGTACTTC | CAWEDRRYYEQYF
TRBJ2-7 | NA | TRBD1 | TRBV6-5 | TGTGCCACCCAGGCCTGGGACAGGACCTACGAGCAGTACTTC | CATQAWDRTYEQYF
TRBJ2-7 | NA | NA | TRBV7-9 | TGTGCCAGCAGACCCGGAGCTTCCCAAGCCTACGAGCAGTACTTC | CASRPGASQAYEQYF
TRBJ2-1 | once | TRBD2 | TRBV6-5 | TGTGCCAGCAGCCAGCGGGAGCTCTACAATGAGCAGTTCTTC | CASSQRELYNEQFF
TRBJ2-7 | NA | NA | TRBV11-3 | TGTGCCAGCGGTAACAGGGAAACCTACGAGCAGTACTTC | CASGNRETYEQYF
TRBJ2-6 | NA | TRBD1 | TRBV27 | TGTGCCAGCGGAATGGCCCCGGGCAGGGGGCATTCTGGGGCCAACGTCCTGACTTTC | CASGMAPGRGHSGANVLTF
TRBJ2-7 | NA | TRBD1 | TRBV9 | TGTGCCAGCAGCGTAGGGACAGGGGGCCACGAGCAGTACTTC | CASSVGTGGHEQYF
TRBJ2-7 | NA | NA | TRBV6-5 | TGTGCCAGCAGTTACTCGAAGCAGGGCCCGTACTTC | CASSYSKQGPYF
TRBJ1-4 | NA | NA | TRBV7-7 | TGTGCAGTGGGAGGGGAGACTAATGAAAAACTGTTTTTT | CAVGGETNEKLFF
TRBJ1-3 | NA | TRBD1 | TRBV7-9 | TGTGCCAGCAGCTTAACTCCTCGGCGGACAGGGGTAGGAAACACCATATATTTT | CASSLTPRRTGVGNTIYF
TRBJ1-1 | NA | NA | TRBV4-2 | TGTGCCAGCAACAGGGACGGGCGAACTGAAGCTTTCTTT | CASNRDGRTEAFF
TRBJ1-1 | NA | NA | TRBV11-2 | TGTGCCAGCAGCTTAGACAGGGGTGAAACTGAAGCTTTCTTT | CASSLDRGETEAFF
TRBJ2-3 | NA | NA | TRBV6-5 | TGTGCCAGCAGTTACTCGTACCCGGGGGGCACAGATACGCAGTATTTT | CASSYSYPGGTDTQYF
TRBJ1-2 | NA | NA | TRBV25-1 | TGTGCCAGCAGTGAATATAGCGGGATCGGGGGCTACACCTTC | CASSEYSGIGGYTF
TRBJ2-1 | few | NA | TRBV7-9 | TGTGCCAGCAGCCAACTCATGTGGGGGGGCCACAATGAGCAGTTCTTC | CASSQLMWGGHNEQFF